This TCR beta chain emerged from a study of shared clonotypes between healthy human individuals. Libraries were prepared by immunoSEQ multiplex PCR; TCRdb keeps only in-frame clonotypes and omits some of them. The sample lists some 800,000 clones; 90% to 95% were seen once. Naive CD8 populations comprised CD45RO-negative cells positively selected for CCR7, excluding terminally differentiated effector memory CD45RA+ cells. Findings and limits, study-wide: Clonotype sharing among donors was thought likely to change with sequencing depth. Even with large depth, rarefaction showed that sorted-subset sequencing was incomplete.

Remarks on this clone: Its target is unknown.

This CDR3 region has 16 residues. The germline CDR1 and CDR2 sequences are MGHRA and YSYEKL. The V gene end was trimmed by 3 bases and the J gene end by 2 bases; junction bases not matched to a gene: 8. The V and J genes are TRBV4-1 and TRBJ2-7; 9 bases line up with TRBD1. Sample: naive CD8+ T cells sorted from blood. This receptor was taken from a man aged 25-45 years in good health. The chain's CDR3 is CASSQFPGTGTYEQYF. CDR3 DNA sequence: TGCGCCAGCAGCCAGTTCCCCGGGACAGGGACCTACGAGCAGTACTTC.